The 26 T cell receptor beta chains below were found in one sample sequenced in a study of neurological immune-mediated disorders. TCRdb reprocessed the 5' RACE reads with MiXCR, giving one entry per CDR3 protein. The table shows 77,000 or so distinct CDR3 sequences, with roughly 9.5% occurring only once. The material sequenced was PBMCs. These receptors were obtained from a man in his forties or fifties in good health.

This clonotype was observed at least ten times. This sequence joins TRBV20-1 and TRBJ2-3; D is unclear. V was trimmed by 3 bases and J by 7 bases, leaving 11 bases between them. The germline CDR1 and CDR2 sequences are DFQATT and SNEGSKA (reference sequence). The CDR3 is made up of 12 amino acids. CDR3 sequence reads: CSASTGTNTQYF. As DNA, the CDR3 is TGCAGTGCTAGTACCGGCACGAATACGCAGTATTTT.

The table lists this clonotype with many counts. The chain employs TRBV7-2 and TRBJ2-1, with 8 positions matching TRBD2. Germline lookup yields CDR1 SGHTA and CDR2 FQGNSA. The CDR3 totals 15 residues. After removal of 3 bases from V and 7 bases from J, the junction contained 8 bases not matched to a gene. The CDR3 DNA reads as TGTGCCAGCAGCTTCTTGGCGGGGGGTAGTAATGAGCAGTTCTTC. It translates to CASSFLAGGSNEQFF.

This chain links TRBV7-2 with TRBJ2-1, with D possibly called TRBD1 or TRBD2 (5 bases each). There are 12 residues in the CDR3. Germline CDR1 and CDR2: SGHTA and FQGNSA. V was pared by 10 bases and J by 10 bases, with 17 bases between. The CDR3 spells CAITKGTPEQFF. CDR3 DNA: TGTGCCATTACCAAAGGGACGCCAGAGCAGTTCTTC.

This clonotype was seen many times. The chain recombines TRBV3-1 with TRBJ1-2; a weak D match, TRBD1 (6 bases). The CDR3 contains 12 residues. Germline CDR1 is LGHDT and CDR2 is YNNKEL (reference sequence). Deletions cut 8 bases from V and 5 bases from J, with 12 bases between. The CDR3 sequence: CASGERGYGYTF. CDR3 coding DNA: TGTGCCAGCGGGGAGAGGGGGTATGGCTACACCTTC.

Regarding this clonotype: A much larger clone differs by one base, so this may be a read error. V usage is TRBV20-1 and J usage is TRBJ1-1; 10 bases are shared with TRBD1. Germline CDR1 reads DFQATT; CDR2 reads SNEGSKA (reference sequence). This CDR3 comprises 15 residues. The CDR3, as DNA: TGCAGTGCTAGAGATTGGGGACAGGGGAACACTAAAGCTTTCTTT. Its translation is CSARDWGQGNTKAFF.

This clonotype was found many times. CDR3 loop: CASSLTGQGSYNEQFF. The CDR3 DNA is TGTGCCAGCAGCTTAACAGGGCAGGGGTCCTACAATGAGCAGTTCTTC. This sequence joins TRBV7-3 and TRBJ2-1, with D maybe TRBD1 (6 bases). Germline V gene data show CDR1 as SGHTA and CDR2 as FQGTGA. V was shortened by 0 bases and J by 1 base, with 10 bases between the two germline ends. The CDR3 runs 16 residues.

This clonotype was observed at least ten times. J is TRBJ1-3 and V is TRBV7-2; TRBD1 is a possible D gene (6 bases). V shed 8 bases and J shed 8 bases, with 16 bases lying between them. This CDR3 has 13 amino acids. Germline values: CDR1 SGHTA, CDR2 FQGNSA. CDR3 residues: CASGKGDGHTIYF. CDR3 sequence (DNA): TGTGCCAGCGGAAAGGGGGATGGGCACACCATATATTTT.

Ten or more counts support this clonotype. In DNA form, the CDR3 reads TGCGCCAGCAGCTTCCAGGGGGCGCGGGATACGCAGTATTTT. Amino acid sequence: CASSFQGARDTQYF. The V and J genes are TRBV5-1 and TRBJ2-3; 8 positions match TRBD1. V dropped 2 bases and J dropped 6; count of bases not matched to a gene: 5. The CDR3 is made up of 14 amino acids. Per the germline V gene, CDR1 is SGHRS and CDR2 is YFSETQ.

This clonotype was observed at least ten times. The rearrangement links TRBV7-2 to TRBJ1-5; unclear D gene. Trimming took off 1 base at V and 4 bases at J, with 8 bases between the two ends. This CDR3 is 14 amino acids long. Germline-derived CDR1 and CDR2 are SGHTA and FQGNSA. DNA of the CDR3: TGTGCCAGCAGCTTAGTGGGTTTAAATCAGCCCCAGCATTTT. Protein: CASSLVGLNQPQHF.

Worth noting for this clonotype: This may come from a read error, since a much larger clone is one base off. CDR3 DNA sequence: TGTACCAGCACACGGACAGCCTCTGGAAACACCATATATTTT. Translation: CTSTRTASGNTIYF. The chain employs TRBV28 and TRBJ1-3, with D possibly matching TRBD1 (6 bases). CDR1 MDHEN and CDR2 SYDVKM come from the germline V gene. This CDR3 has 14 amino acids.

This clonotype was counted many times. The chain recombines TRBV4-2 with TRBJ1-6; D uncertain. Germline V CDR1 and CDR2: LGHNA, YNFKEQ. V was pared by 2 bases and J by 3 bases, with 8 bases between. The CDR3 has 15 residues. CDR3: CASSQKTDYNSPLHF. The CDR3 DNA follows: TGTGCCAGCAGCCAAAAGACGGACTATAATTCACCCCTCCACTTT.

The CDR3, as DNA: TGTGCCAGCAAAGGGGACACGTCCTACAATGAGCAGTTCTTC. Its translation is CASKGDTSYNEQFF. The rearrangement links TRBV5-4 to TRBJ2-1, with D tentatively TRBD1 (6 bases). The length of the CDR3 is 14 residues. Trimming stripped 6 bases from V and 1 base from J, with 11 bases between. CDR1 is SGHNT and CDR2 is YYREEE in the germline V gene (reference sequence).

This clonotype was seen ten or more times. This sequence joins TRBV20-1 and TRBJ1-6; 7 nucleotides line up with TRBD1. There are 14 residues in the CDR3. Germline lookup yields CDR1 DFQATT and CDR2 SNEGSKA (reference sequence). The V gene end was trimmed by 0 bases and the J gene end by 5 bases; junction bases not matched to a gene: 1. The CDR3 region has the DNA TGCAGTGCTAGAGAGACAGGGAATAATTCACCCCTCCACTTT. Its protein product is CSARETGNNSPLHF.

This clonotype was recorded many times. The chain combines TRBV29-1 with TRBJ1-2, with TRBD1 as a possible D gene (5 bases). From germline, CDR1 is SQVTM and CDR2 ANQGSEA. V was pared by 6 bases and J by 1 base, with 6 bases between. The CDR3 has 11 residues. CDR3 coding DNA: TGCAGCGTGACAGTTAACTATGGCTACACCTTC. It is translated as CSVTVNYGYTF.

This clonotype was observed many times. V usage is TRBV28 and J usage is TRBJ2-5, with 7 bases that match TRBD1. This CDR3 contains 17 residues. The V and J ends lost 3 bases and 2 bases, in that order; junction bases with no gene match: 12. Germline lookup yields CDR1 MDHEN and CDR2 SYDVKM. For the CDR3, the DNA is TGTGCCAGCAGTTTCGGGACAGCTCCTTCAGGACAAGAGACCCAGTACTTC. Protein: CASSFGTAPSGQETQYF.

Comment on this clonotype: Since a much larger clone is just one base distant, this may be a read error. The chain has TRBV3-1 and TRBJ2-5; no clear D gene. CDR1 and CDR2 from the germline V gene are LGHDT and YNNKEL (reference sequence). Deletions cut 0 bases from V and 2 bases from J, with 7 bases between. The CDR3 length is 14 residues. The CDR3 nucleotides read TGTGCCAGCAGCCAAGATTCTCAACAAGAGACCCAGTACTTC. As protein: CASSQDSQQETQYF.

This clonotype came up many times. The chain has TRBV12-3 or TRBV12-4 and TRBJ2-2; 14 bases are a match to TRBD2. Unmatched junction bases numbered 7, after V lost 6 bases and J lost 7 bases. This CDR3 is 16 amino acids long. This CDR3 is CASRRPGLAGVGELFF. CDR3 nucleotide sequence: TGTGCCAGCAGAAGGCCGGGACTAGCGGGAGTCGGGGAGCTGTTTTTT.

This clonotype was counted at least ten times. The chain recombines TRBV14 with TRBJ2-7; TRBD2 aligns across 7 bases. With V trimmed by 4 bases and J by 2 bases, 5 bases remained unmatched. The CDR3 covers 14 residues. Germline-derived CDR1 and CDR2 are SGHDN and FVKESK. The CDR3 spells CASSLSGTPYEQYF. The CDR3 DNA reads as TGTGCCAGCAGCCTGAGCGGGACTCCCTACGAGCAGTACTTC.

This rearrangement joins TRBV4-1 to TRBJ2-7; either TRBD1 or TRBD2 may supply D (6 bases each). V was cut by 4 bases and J by 0 bases, with 19 bases left in between. Per the germline V gene, CDR1 is MGHRA and CDR2 is YSYEKL. This CDR3 contains 17 residues. The CDR3 protein is CASSPKGGTSYSYEQYF. In DNA, the CDR3 is TGCGCCAGCAGCCCAAAGGGGGGCACCTCCTACTCCTACGAGCAGTACTTC.

This clonotype has a count of ten or more. The chain recombines TRBV7-9 with TRBJ1-5; unclear D gene. There are 13 residues in the CDR3. The germline gives CDR1 SEHNR, CDR2 FQNEAQ (reference sequence). V gave up 1 base and J gave up 11 bases, with 12 bases separating them. The CDR3 here is CASSLGDSYSQHF. The CDR3 coding sequence is TGTGCCAGCAGCTTAGGAGATTCTTATTCCCAGCATTTT.

This clonotype has more than one count but fewer than ten. This chain connects TRBV19 to TRBJ1-5; possible D gene TRBD1, 5 bases. With 6 bases removed from V and 0 bases from J, the gap between germline ends came to 12 bases. CDR1 and CDR2 from the germline V gene are LNHDA and SQIVND (reference sequence). The CDR3 runs to 15 residues. CDR3 sequence (DNA): TGTGCCAGTAGGCCAAGCAGGGATAGCAATCAGCCCCAGCATTTT. As protein: CASRPSRDSNQPQHF.

This clonotype was recorded a few times. Given a much more abundant clone one base away, this may be a read error. The rearrangement joins TRBV29-1 to TRBJ2-7; maybe TRBD1 (5 bases). Germline V gene data show CDR1 as SQVTM and CDR2 as ANQGSEA. The CDR3 length is 12 residues. V lost 6 bases to trimming and J lost 5 bases, with 14 bases between them. The CDR3 here is CSVRAWGHEQYF. The CDR3 DNA reads as TGCAGCGTCCGAGCGTGGGGCCACGAGCAGTACTTC.

CDR3 sequence: CARSPQGAGEQYF. CDR3 bases: TGCGCCAGAAGCCCGCAGGGGGCTGGGGAGCAGTACTTC. The V and J genes are TRBV5-1 and TRBJ2-7; 8 bases line up with TRBD1. Germline assignment: CDR1 SGHRS and CDR2 YFSETQ. With V trimmed by 8 bases and J by 7 bases, 11 bases remained unmatched. This CDR3 spans 13 amino acids.

This clonotype showed up many times. This CDR3 is CSARRSYEQYF. The CDR3 DNA is TGCAGTGCTAGGAGGTCCTACGAGCAGTACTTC. The rearrangement joins TRBV20-1 to TRBJ2-7, with no clear D. Germline-derived CDR1 and CDR2 are DFQATT and SNEGSKA (reference sequence). V gave up 3 bases and J gave up 1 base, with 4 bases separating them. The CDR3 contains 11 residues.

This clonotype was picked up many times. The rearrangement links TRBV18 to TRBJ2-1; D call uncertain. Germline V gene sequence: CDR1 KGHSH, CDR2 LQKENI. Trimming took 3 bases from V and 4 from J, leaving 7 bases between them. CDR3 length equals 13 residues. In DNA form, the CDR3 reads TGTGCCAGCTCACCGAACAGATACAATGAGCAGTTCTTC. It codes for CASSPNRYNEQFF.

This clonotype was recorded many times. The chain employs TRBV14 and TRBJ2-1; the match to TRBD2 covers 11 bases. V lost 3 bases, J lost 6 bases, and 7 bases stayed unmatched. The germline V gene encodes CDR1 SGHDN and CDR2 FVKESK. There are 16 residues in the CDR3. The CDR3 bases are TGTGCCAGCAGCCACGGTCTAGCGGGGGGAAGCAATGAGCAGTTCTTC. Amino acid sequence: CASSHGLAGGSNEQFF.